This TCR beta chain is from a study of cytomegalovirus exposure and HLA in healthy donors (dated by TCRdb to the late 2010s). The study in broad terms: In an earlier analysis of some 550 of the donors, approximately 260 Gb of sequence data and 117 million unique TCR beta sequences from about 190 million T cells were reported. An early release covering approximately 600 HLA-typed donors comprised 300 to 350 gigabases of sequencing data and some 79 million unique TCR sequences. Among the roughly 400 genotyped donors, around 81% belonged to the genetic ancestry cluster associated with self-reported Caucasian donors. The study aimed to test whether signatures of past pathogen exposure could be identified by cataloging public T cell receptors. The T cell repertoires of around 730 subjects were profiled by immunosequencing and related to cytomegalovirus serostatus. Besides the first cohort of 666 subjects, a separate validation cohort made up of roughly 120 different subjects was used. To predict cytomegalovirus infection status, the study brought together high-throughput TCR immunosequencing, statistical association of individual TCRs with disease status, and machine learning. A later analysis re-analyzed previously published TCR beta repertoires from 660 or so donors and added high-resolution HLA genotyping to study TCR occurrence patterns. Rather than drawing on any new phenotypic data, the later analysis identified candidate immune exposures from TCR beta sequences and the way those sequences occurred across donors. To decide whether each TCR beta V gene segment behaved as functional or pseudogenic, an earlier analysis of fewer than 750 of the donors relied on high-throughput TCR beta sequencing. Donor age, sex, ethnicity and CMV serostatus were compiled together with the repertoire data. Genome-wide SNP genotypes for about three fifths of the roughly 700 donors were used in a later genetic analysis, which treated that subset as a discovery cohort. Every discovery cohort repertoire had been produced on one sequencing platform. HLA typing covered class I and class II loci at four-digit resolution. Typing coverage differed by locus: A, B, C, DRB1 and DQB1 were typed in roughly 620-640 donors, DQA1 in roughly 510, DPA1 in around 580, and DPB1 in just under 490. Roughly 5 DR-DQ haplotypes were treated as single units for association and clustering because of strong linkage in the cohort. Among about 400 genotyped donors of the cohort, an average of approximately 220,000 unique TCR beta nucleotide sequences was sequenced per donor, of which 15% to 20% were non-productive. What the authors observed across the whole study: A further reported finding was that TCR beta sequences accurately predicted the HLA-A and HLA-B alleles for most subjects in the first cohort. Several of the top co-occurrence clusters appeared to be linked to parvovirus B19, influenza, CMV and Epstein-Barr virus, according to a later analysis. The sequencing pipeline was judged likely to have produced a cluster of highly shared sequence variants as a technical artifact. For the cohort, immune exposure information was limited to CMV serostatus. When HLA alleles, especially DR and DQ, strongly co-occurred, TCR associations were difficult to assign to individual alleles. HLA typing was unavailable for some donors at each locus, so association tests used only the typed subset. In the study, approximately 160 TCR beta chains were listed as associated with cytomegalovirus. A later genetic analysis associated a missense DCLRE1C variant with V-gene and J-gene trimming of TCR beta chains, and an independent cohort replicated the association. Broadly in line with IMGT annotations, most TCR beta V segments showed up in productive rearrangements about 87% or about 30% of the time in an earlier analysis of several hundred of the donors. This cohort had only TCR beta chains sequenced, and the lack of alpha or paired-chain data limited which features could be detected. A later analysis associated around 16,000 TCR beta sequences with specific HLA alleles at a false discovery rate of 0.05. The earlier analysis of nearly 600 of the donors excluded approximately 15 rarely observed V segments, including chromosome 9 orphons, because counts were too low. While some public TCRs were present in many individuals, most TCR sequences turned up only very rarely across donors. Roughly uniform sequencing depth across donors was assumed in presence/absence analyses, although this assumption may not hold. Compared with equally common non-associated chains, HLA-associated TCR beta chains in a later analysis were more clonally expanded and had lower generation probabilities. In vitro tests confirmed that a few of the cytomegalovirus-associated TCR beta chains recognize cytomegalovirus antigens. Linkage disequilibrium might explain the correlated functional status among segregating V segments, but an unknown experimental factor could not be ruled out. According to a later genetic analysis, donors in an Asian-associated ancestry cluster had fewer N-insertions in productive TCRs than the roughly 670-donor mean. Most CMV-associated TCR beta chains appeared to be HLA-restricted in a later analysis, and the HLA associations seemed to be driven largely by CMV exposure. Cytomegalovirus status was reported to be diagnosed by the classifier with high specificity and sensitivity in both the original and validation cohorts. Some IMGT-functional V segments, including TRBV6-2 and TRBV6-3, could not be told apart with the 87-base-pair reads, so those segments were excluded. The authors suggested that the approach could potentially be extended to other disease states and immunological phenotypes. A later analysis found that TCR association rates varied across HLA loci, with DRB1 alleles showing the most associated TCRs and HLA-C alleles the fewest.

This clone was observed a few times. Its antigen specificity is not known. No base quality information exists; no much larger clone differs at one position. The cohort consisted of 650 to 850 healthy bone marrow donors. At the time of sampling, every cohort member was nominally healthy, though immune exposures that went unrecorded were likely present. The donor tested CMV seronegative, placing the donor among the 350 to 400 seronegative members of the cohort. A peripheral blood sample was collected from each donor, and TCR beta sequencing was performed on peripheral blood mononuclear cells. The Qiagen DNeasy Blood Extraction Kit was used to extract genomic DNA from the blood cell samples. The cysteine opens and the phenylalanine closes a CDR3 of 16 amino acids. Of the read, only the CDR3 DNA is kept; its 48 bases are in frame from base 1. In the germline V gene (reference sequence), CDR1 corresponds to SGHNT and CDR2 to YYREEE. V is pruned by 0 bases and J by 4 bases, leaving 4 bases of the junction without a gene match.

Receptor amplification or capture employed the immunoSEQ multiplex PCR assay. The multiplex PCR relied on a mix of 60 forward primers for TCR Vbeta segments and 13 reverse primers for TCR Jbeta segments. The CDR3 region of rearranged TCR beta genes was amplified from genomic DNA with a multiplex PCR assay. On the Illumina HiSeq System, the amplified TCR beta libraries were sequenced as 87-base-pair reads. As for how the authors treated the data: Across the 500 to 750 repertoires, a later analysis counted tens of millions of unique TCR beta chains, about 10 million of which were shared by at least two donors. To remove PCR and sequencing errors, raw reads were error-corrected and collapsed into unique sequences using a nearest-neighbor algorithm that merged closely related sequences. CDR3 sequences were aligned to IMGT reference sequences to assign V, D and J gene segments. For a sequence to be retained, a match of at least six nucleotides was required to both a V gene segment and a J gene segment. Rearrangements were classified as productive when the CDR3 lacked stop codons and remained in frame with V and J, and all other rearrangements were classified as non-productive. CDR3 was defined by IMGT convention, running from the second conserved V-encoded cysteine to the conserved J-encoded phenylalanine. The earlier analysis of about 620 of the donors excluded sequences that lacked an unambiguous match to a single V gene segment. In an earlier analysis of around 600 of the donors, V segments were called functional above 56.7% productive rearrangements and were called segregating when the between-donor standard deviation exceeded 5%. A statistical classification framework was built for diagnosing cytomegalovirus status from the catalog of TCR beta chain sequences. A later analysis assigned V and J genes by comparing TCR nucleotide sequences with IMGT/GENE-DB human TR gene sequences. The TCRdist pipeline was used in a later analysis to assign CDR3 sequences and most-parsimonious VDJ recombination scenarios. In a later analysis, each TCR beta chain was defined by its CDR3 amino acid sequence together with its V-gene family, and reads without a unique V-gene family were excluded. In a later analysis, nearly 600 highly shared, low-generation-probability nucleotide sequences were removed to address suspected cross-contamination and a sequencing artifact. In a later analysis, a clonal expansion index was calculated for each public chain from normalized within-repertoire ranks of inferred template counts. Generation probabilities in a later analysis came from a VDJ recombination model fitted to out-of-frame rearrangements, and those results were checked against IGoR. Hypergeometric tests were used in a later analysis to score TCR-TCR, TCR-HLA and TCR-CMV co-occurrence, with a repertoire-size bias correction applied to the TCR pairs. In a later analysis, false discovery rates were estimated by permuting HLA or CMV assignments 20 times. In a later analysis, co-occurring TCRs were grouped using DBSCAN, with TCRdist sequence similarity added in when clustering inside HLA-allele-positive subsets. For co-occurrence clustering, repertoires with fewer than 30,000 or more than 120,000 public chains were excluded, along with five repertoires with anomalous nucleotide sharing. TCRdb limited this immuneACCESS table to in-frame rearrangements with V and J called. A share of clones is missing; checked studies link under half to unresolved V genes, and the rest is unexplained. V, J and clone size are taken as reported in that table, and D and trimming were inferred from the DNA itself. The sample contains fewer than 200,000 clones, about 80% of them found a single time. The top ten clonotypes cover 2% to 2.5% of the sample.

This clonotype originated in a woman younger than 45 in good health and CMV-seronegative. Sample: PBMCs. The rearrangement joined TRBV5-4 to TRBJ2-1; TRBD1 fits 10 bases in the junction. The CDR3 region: CASSLVGTGVYNEQFF. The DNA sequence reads TGTGCCAGCAGCTTGGTTGGGACAGGGGTTTACAATGAGCAGTTCTTC. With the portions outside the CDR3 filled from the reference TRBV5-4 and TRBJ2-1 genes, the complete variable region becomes ETGVTQSPTHLIKTRGQQVTLRCSSQSGHNTVSWYQQALGQGPQFIFQYYREEENGRGNFPPRFSGLQFPNYSSELNVNALELDDSALYLCASSLVGTGVYNEQFFGPGTRLTVL.